This entry lists 27 T cell receptor beta chains sequenced from one sample in a study of blood T cell repertoires in COVID-19. The data were produced by immunoSEQ multiplex PCR, yet TCRdb's version contains in-frame clones alone and is incomplete. The sample lists roughly 180,000 clones; 70% to 85% were seen once. Sequencing was carried out using peripheral blood. Every receptor here comes from a human donor in a cohort sampled during active COVID-19.

J is TRBJ1-5 and V is TRBV7-8, with 10 bases identical to TRBD1. The CDR3 extends over 17 amino acids. Trimming at V came to 1 base and at J to 1 base, leaving 4 bases not matched to a gene. The V gene's germline CDR1 is SGHVS and CDR2 FQNEAQ. The CDR3 sequence is CASSLERQGASNQPQHF. The CDR3 DNA reads as TGTGCCAGCAGCTTAGAACGACAGGGGGCCAGCAATCAGCCCCAGCATTTT.

This clone was seen only a few times. J is TRBJ2-5 and V is TRBV7-3; 7 nucleotides match TRBD1. V lost 5 bases, J lost 2 bases, and 2 bases stayed unmatched. The CDR3 contains 13 residues. Germline V lookup: CDR1 SGHTA, CDR2 FQGTGA. CDR3 DNA: TGTGCCAGCAGCCAGGGACAGCAAGAGACCCAGTACTTC. Amino acid sequence: CASSQGQQETQYF.

This chain links TRBV6-6 with TRBJ1-2; a weak D match, TRBD1 (6 bases). The CDR3 is 14 amino acids. Trimming left V 6 bases short and J 0 bases short, with 11 bases between. The germline CDR1 and CDR2 sequences are MNHNY and SVGAGI (reference sequence). The CDR3 DNA reads as TGTGCCAGCAGGCCGGACAGAGCTAACTATGGCTACACCTTC. Translation gives CASRPDRANYGYTF.

The chain joins TRBV5-4 to TRBJ2-2, with 10 positions matching TRBD2. Germline V gene sequence: CDR1 SGHNT, CDR2 YYREEE (reference sequence). V lost 4 bases to trimming and J lost 2 bases; unmatched junction nucleotides: 5. The CDR3 runs to 16 residues. This CDR3 is CASSPERGGNTGELFF. CDR3 nucleotide sequence: TGTGCCAGCAGCCCGGAGCGGGGGGGCAACACCGGGGAGCTGTTTTTT.

In nucleotides, the CDR3 is TGTGCCAGCAGCTTAGCTGAAGAACTGCCCCAGCATTTT. Protein sequence: CASSLAEELPQHF. The chain has TRBV7-6 and TRBJ1-5, with unresolved D. Trimming shortened V by 0 bases and J by 9 bases, and 9 bases separated the two germline ends. Looked up from germline, CDR1 is SGHVS and CDR2 is FNYEAQ. The CDR3 is 13 amino acids. The complete variable domain, with remaining parts taken from reference TRBV7-6 and TRBJ1-5, reads GAGVSQSPRYKVTKRGQDVALRCDPISGHVSLYWYRQALGQGPEFLTYFNYEAQQDKSGLPNDRFSAERPEGSISTLTIQRTEQRDSAMYRCASSLAEELPQHFGDGTRLSIL.

CDR3 in amino acids: CASTYRTGPYTF. CDR3 sequence (DNA): TGTGCCAGCACCTACCGGACAGGCCCCTACACCTTC. The chain joins TRBV7-9 to TRBJ1-2; 7 positions agree with TRBD1. Germline V gives CDR1 SEHNR, CDR2 FQNEAQ (reference sequence). The CDR3 loop spans 12 amino acids. With V trimmed by 7 bases and J by 10 bases, 9 bases remained unmatched.

Concerning this clone: The sample holds other DNA sequences that translate to the same CDR3. The genes are TRBV12-3 or TRBV12-4 and TRBJ1-2; tentatively, D is TRBD1 (6 bases). The CDR3 loop spans 11 amino acids. The ends were cut back, 3 bases at V and 7 bases at J, with 6 bases in the middle. CDR3 sequence (DNA): TGTGCCAGCAGTTTCAGGGGTGGCTACACCTTC. This gives the protein CASSFRGGYTF.

The chain joins TRBV18 to TRBJ1-1; 7 bases are shared with TRBD1. Germline V gene lookup returns CDR1 KGHSH and CDR2 LQKENI. Unmatched junction bases numbered 5, after V lost 6 bases and J lost 1 base. The CDR3 extends over 14 amino acids. CDR3 in DNA: TGTGCCAGCTCGCCTAGGACAGGGAACACTGAAGCTTTCTTT. Protein sequence: CASSPRTGNTEAFF.

V gene TRBV3-1 (or the pseudogene TRBV3-2) combines with J gene TRBJ2-2; 10 bases match TRBD1. CDR1 is LGHDT, CDR2 YNNKEL, per germline (reference sequence). With 2 bases clipped from V and 4 bases from J, the junction kept 7 bases outside the gene matches. The CDR3 loop spans 17 amino acids. This CDR3 reads CASSQSPGQGFTGELFF. For the CDR3, the DNA is TGTGCCAGCAGCCAATCTCCGGGACAGGGGTTCACCGGGGAGCTGTTTTTT.

V and J are TRBV6-5 and TRBJ2-1; D gene uncertain. This CDR3 comprises 13 residues. V dropped 6 bases and J dropped 5 bases, with 11 bases sitting between them. CDR1 and CDR2 (germline): MNHEY, SVGAGI. For the CDR3, the DNA is TGTGCCAGCAGCCCCGATGGGCACAATGAGCAGTTCTTC. Translated: CASSPDGHNEQFF.

The rearrangement uses TRBV27 and TRBJ2-5, with a weak D call TRBD1 (5 bases). The CDR3 loop spans 16 amino acids. V lost 5 bases to trimming and J lost 0 bases, with 16 bases between them. Germline V gene sequence: CDR1 MNHEY, CDR2 SMNVEV (reference sequence). The CDR3 nucleotides read TGTGCCAGCAGTCTGGGCCGACAGACCTACCAAGAGACCCAGTACTTC. This sequence encodes CASSLGRQTYQETQYF.

The rearrangement uses TRBV7-3 and TRBJ2-3; 9 bases agree with TRBD2. CDR1 is SGHTA, CDR2 FQGTGA, per germline. V was clipped by 2 bases and J by 2 bases; unmatched bases: 5. The CDR3 has 16 residues. CDR3 bases: TGTGCCAGCAGCTTACACAGCGGGGGGAACACAGATACGCAGTATTTT. The encoded protein is CASSLHSGGNTDTQYF.

CDR3 DNA: TGTGCCAGCAGCCAAAGCTCTTCCTTTCTCAATGAGCAGTTCTTC. This gives the protein CASSQSSSFLNEQFF. The rearrangement uses TRBV3-1 (or the pseudogene TRBV3-2) and TRBJ2-1; D not resolved. Germline V gene data show CDR1 as LGHDT and CDR2 as YNNKEL (reference sequence). The CDR3 totals 15 residues. With 2 bases removed from V and 6 bases from J, the gap between germline ends came to 14 bases.

The chain couples TRBV11-1 to TRBJ1-1; the D is unclear. Germline V lookup: CDR1 SGHAT, CDR2 FQDESV (reference sequence). The ends were cut back, 1 base at V and 8 bases at J, with 5 bases in the middle. The CDR3 runs 11 residues. The CDR3 sequence: CASSLEEEAFF. The CDR3 nucleotides read TGTGCCAGCAGCTTAGAGGAGGAAGCTTTCTTT.

The rearrangement uses TRBV30 and TRBJ2-1; D is possibly TRBD2 (5 bases). The length of the CDR3 is 11 residues. Trimming stripped 7 bases from V and 6 bases from J, with 10 bases between. Germline-derived CDR1 and CDR2 are GTSNPN and SVGIG (reference sequence). As DNA, the CDR3 is TGTGCCTTTGTACGGGGCAATGAGCAGTTCTTC. Its protein is CAFVRGNEQFF.

This chain joins TRBV5-1 and TRBJ2-7; the match to TRBD2 covers 10 bases. From germline, CDR1 is SGHRS and CDR2 YFSETQ. V was clipped by 4 bases and J by 7 bases; unmatched bases: 8. CDR3 length equals 14 residues. CDR3 sequence reads: CASSPGTSETEQYF. Written as DNA, the CDR3 is TGCGCCAGCAGCCCCGGGACTAGCGAAACGGAGCAGTACTTC.

This clone was found once. This rearrangement joins TRBV5-6 to TRBJ1-1, with 8 nucleotides matching TRBD1. Trimming at V came to 6 bases and at J to 0 bases, leaving 13 bases not matched to a gene. The CDR3 has 17 residues. CDR1 and CDR2 (germline): SGHDT, YYEEEE. The CDR3 nucleotides read TGTGCCAGCAAACTAACTCCAGGGGGCCGGATGAACACTGAAGCTTTCTTT. Encoded protein: CASKLTPGGRMNTEAFF. Full variable domain (outside the CDR3, taken from reference TRBV5-6 and TRBJ1-1): DAGVTQSPTHLIKTRGQQVTLRCSPKSGHDTVSWYQQALGQGPQFIFQYYEEEERQRGNFPDRFSGHQFPNYSSELNVNALLLGDSALYLCASKLTPGGRMNTEAFFGQGTRLTVV.

The chain combines TRBV10-1 with TRBJ1-1, with unresolved D. Germline-derived CDR1 and CDR2 are WNHNN and SYGVQD (reference sequence). This CDR3 has 13 residues. The V gene lost 3 bases and the J gene lost 7 bases, with 12 bases spanning the gap. CDR3 coding DNA: TGCGCCAGCAGTGATGGGCCTGGGAGTGAAGCTTTCTTT. It translates to CASSDGPGSEAFF.

Worth noting for this clone: Other DNA sequences from this sample encode an identical CDR3 as well. This sequence joins TRBV30 and TRBJ2-5; D ambiguous. This CDR3 spans 12 amino acids. The germline V gene has CDR1 GTSNPN and CDR2 SVGIG (reference sequence). V lost 5 bases and J 2 bases, leaving 9 bases between the germline ends. As DNA, the CDR3 is TGTGCCTGGTCAGGTGGGCAAGAGACCCAGTACTTC. The encoded protein is CAWSGGQETQYF.

The chain employs TRBV29-1 and TRBJ2-7, with 7 bases lining up with TRBD2. Germline-derived CDR1 and CDR2 are SQVTM and ANQGSEA. V gave up 4 bases and J gave up 2 bases; unmatched junction bases: 5. The CDR3 totals 13 residues. The chain's CDR3 is CSVVGGSAYEQYF. The DNA of the CDR3 is TGCAGCGTTGTGGGGGGGTCTGCCTACGAGCAGTACTTC.

The chain carries TRBV27 and TRBJ1-5; TRBD1 agrees at 9 bases. This CDR3 has 15 residues. Trimming removed 5 bases from V and 4 bases from J; junction bases left unmatched: 6. The germline gives CDR1 MNHEY, CDR2 SMNVEV (reference sequence). The CDR3, as DNA: TGTGCCAGCAGTGTGAGTGGGACAGGGAATCAGCCCCAGCATTTT. Amino acid sequence: CASSVSGTGNQPQHF.

The chain has TRBV3-1 (or the pseudogene TRBV3-2) and TRBJ2-7; 10 bases map to TRBD1. This CDR3 region has 18 residues. Per germline, CDR1 LGHDT and CDR2 YNNKEL (reference sequence). V dropped 4 bases and J dropped 7; count of bases not matched to a gene: 19. Here the CDR3 reads CASSPLYTWTGGSREQYF. The CDR3 DNA reads as TGTGCCAGCAGCCCTCTCTACACATGGACAGGGGGTTCACGGGAGCAGTACTTC.

This chain joins TRBV5-6 and TRBJ2-3, with 9 bases matching TRBD1. The length of the CDR3 is 15 residues. The ends lost 3 bases at V and 5 bases at J; junction bases unmatched: 7. From germline, CDR1 is SGHDT and CDR2 YYEEEE. For the CDR3, the DNA is TGTGCCAGCAGCTCCGGACAGGGGCAGGGAGATACGCAGTATTTT. Protein sequence: CASSSGQGQGDTQYF.

This clone was counted between two and nine times. The chain has TRBV19 and TRBJ1-5, with 9 positions matching TRBD1. V lost 3 bases to trimming and J lost 1 base; unmatched junction nucleotides: 4. The CDR3 is 16 amino acids. The V gene's germline CDR1 is LNHDA and CDR2 SQIVND (reference sequence). The CDR3, as DNA: TGTGCCAGTAGTATGCCACAGGGGGCAAGCAATCAGCCCCAGCATTTT. Protein product: CASSMPQGASNQPQHF. Together with reference TRBV19 and TRBJ1-5, the CDR3 gives the full variable domain: DGGITQSPKYLFRKEGQNVTLSCEQNLNHDAMYWYRQDPGQGLRLIYYSQIVNDFQKGDIAEGYSVSREKKESFPLTVTSAQKNPTAFYLCASSMPQGASNQPQHFGDGTRLSIL.

J is TRBJ2-1 and V is TRBV15; 9 positions agree with TRBD1. CDR1 is LNHNV and CDR2 is YYDKDF in the germline V gene (reference sequence). V trimming: 4 bases; J trimming: 1 base; junction bases outside the gene matches: 5. The CDR3 has 16 residues. CDR3 protein: CATSTEQGASYNEQFF. The CDR3, as DNA: TGTGCCACCAGCACTGAACAGGGGGCATCCTACAATGAGCAGTTCTTC.

The chain has TRBV9 and TRBJ1-1; tentative D call: TRBD1 (5 bases). With 4 bases removed from V and 4 bases from J, the gap between germline ends came to 11 bases. The CDR3 sequence is 13 residues long. In germline, CDR1 is SGDLS, CDR2 YYNGEE. The chain's CDR3 is CASSPMGGTEAFF. In nucleotides, the CDR3 is TGTGCCAGCAGCCCGATGGGGGGCACTGAAGCTTTCTTT.

V gene TRBV4-1 combines with J gene TRBJ2-7, with D tentatively TRBD2 (5 bases). V shed 4 bases and J shed 3 bases, with 13 bases lying between them. The CDR3 extends over 14 amino acids. CDR1 and CDR2 (germline): MGHRA, YSYEKL. CDR3 region: CASSPPNRGYEQYF. The CDR3 DNA sequence: TGCGCCAGCAGCCCCCCAAACCGGGGCTACGAGCAGTACTTC.